This T cell receptor (beta chain) came from a study of CD8+CD57+ T cells in acquired aplastic anemia. By flow cytometry, patients selected for sequencing had shown an expansion of CD8+CD57+ cells. Profiles of TCR beta VDJ and CDR3 were generated from a genomic DNA template. TCRdb reprocessed the reads via MiXCR and lists one record per CDR3 protein. The sample records about 160,000 distinct CDR3 sequences, around 75% being singletons. The sequence was collected from a human donor with aplastic anemia. The sequenced sample consisted of sorted CD4+, CD8+, or CD8+CD57+ T cells (not recorded which) from PBMCs.

Written as DNA, the CDR3 is TGTGCCAGCAGCGGACCAGGTCGGGCGTACAATCAGCCCCAGCATTTT. Encoded protein: CASSGPGRAYNQPQHF. The chain joins TRBV7-8 to TRBJ1-5; no clear D. The CDR3 spans 16 residues. Looked up from germline, CDR1 is SGHVS and CDR2 is FQNEAQ. The V end was cut by 5 bases, the J end by 3 bases, with 17 bases between. The whole variable domain, remainder taken from reference TRBV7-8 and TRBJ1-5, is GAGVSQSPRYKVAKRGQDVALRCDPISGHVSLFWYQQALGQGPEFLTYFQNEAQLDKSGLPSDRFFAERPEGSVSTLKIQRTQQEDSAVYLCASSGPGRAYNQPQHFGDGTRLSIL.